The 19 T cell receptor beta chains reported below all come from one sample, sequenced in a study of blood T cell repertoires in COVID-19. The protocol was immunoSEQ multiplex PCR, while the TCRdb copy is restricted to in-frame clones and leaves out a portion. The sample records about 400,000 clones, about 86% being singletons. Input material: peripheral blood. The receptors derive from a woman aged 60 to 75 with COVID-19, enrolled during active disease.

The rearrangement links TRBV19 to TRBJ1-2, with D possibly TRBD1 on 5 matching bases. From germline, CDR1 is LNHDA and CDR2 SQIVND (reference sequence). The CDR3 covers 20 residues. V was clipped by 3 bases and J by 3 bases, with 29 bases between them. In DNA form, the CDR3 reads TGTGCCAGTAGTATTAGTAAATTTTCCCAGGGCAGGGACTTAGACTATGGCTACACCTTC. This encodes CASSISKFSQGRDLDYGYTF.

The J gene is TRBJ1-1, the V gene TRBV6-5, with D possibly being TRBD1 (6 bases). The V gene's germline CDR1 is MNHEY and CDR2 SVGAGI. V was cut by 6 bases and J by 1 base, with 9 bases left in between. This CDR3 comprises 13 residues. CDR3 protein: CASRGQTNTEAFF. Written as DNA, the CDR3 is TGTGCCAGCAGAGGACAGACGAACACTGAAGCTTTCTTT.

The chain is built from TRBV24-1 and TRBJ2-2; tentative D call: TRBD1 (6 bases). V shed 9 bases and J shed 2 bases, with 9 bases lying between them. The germline V gene encodes CDR1 KGHDR and CDR2 SFDVKD. The CDR3 is 13 amino acids. As DNA, the CDR3 is TGTGCCACCGGGACACCTAACACCGGGGAGCTGTTTTTT. It codes for CATGTPNTGELFF.

The gene calls are TRBV11-2 and TRBJ2-5; D not resolved. Germline CDR1 is SGHAT and CDR2 is FQNNGV. The CDR3 totals 15 residues. V was cut by 0 bases and J by 2 bases, with 10 bases left in between. CDR3 amino acids: CASSLELSIQETQYF. The CDR3 nucleotides are TGTGCCAGCAGCTTAGAGTTAAGCATACAAGAGACCCAGTACTTC. Complete variable domain (other parts from reference TRBV11-2 and TRBJ2-5): EAGVAQSPRYKIIEKRQSVAFWCNPISGHATLYWYQQILGQGPKLLIQFQNNGVVDDSQLPKDRFSAERLKGVDSTLKIQPAKLEDSAVYLCASSLELSIQETQYFGPGTRLLVL.

The chain uses TRBV7-3 and TRBJ2-7; weak D call: TRBD2 (6 bases). Germline V gene sequence: CDR1 SGHTA, CDR2 FQGTGA. V dropped 2 bases and J dropped 4 bases, with 15 bases sitting between them. CDR3 length: 15 amino acids. Written as DNA, the CDR3 is TGTGCCAGCAGCTTAGGGCCGGGGGAGAGTTACGAGCAGTACTTC. Translated, it gives CASSLGPGESYEQYF.

CDR3 loop: CAWKTGPSAEAFF. The CDR3 region has the DNA TGTGCCTGGAAGACAGGACCGTCTGCTGAAGCTTTCTTT. The gene calls are TRBV30 and TRBJ1-1; D might be TRBD1 (6 bases). The CDR3 is 13 amino acids. Per germline, CDR1 GTSNPN and CDR2 SVGIG (reference sequence). V dropped 4 bases and J dropped 6 bases, with 15 bases sitting between them.

The chain couples TRBV19 to TRBJ2-5; 8 bases match TRBD1. Trimming cost V 5 bases and J 2 bases; bases outside gene matches: 7. The CDR3 runs 15 residues. Germline V gene data show CDR1 as LNHDA and CDR2 as SQIVND (reference sequence). CDR3 coding DNA: TGTGCCAGTAGTGACTCGGGACAGGTTCAAGAGACCCAGTACTTC. Its protein product is CASSDSGQVQETQYF.

V is TRBV7-9 and J is TRBJ2-1; D not certain. V shed 5 bases and J shed 2 bases, with 16 bases lying between them. Germline-derived CDR1 and CDR2 are SEHNR and FQNEAQ (reference sequence). This CDR3 comprises 16 residues. DNA of the CDR3: TGTGCCAGCAGCCCCACCACACTGACAACCTACAATGAGCAGTTCTTC. Translated, it gives CASSPTTLTTYNEQFF.

This sequence joins TRBV7-9 and TRBJ1-4; D perhaps matches TRBD1 (5 bases). The germline V and J ends were trimmed by 3 bases and 7 bases, with 12 bases remaining between them. CDR1 and CDR2 (germline): SEHNR, FQNEAQ (reference sequence). The CDR3 totals 14 residues. The CDR3 here is CASSFSGRGEKLFF. Here the CDR3 DNA reads TGTGCCAGCAGCTTTTCAGGGAGGGGTGAAAAACTGTTTTTT.

This rearrangement joins TRBV7-9 to TRBJ1-2; TRBD1 aligns across 8 bases. The V and J ends lost 4 bases and 0 bases, in that order; junction bases with no gene match: 10. The CDR3 has 17 amino acids. Germline V gene data show CDR1 as SEHNR and CDR2 as FQNEAQ (reference sequence). CDR3 protein: CASSSWTGNLTNYGYTF. The CDR3 DNA follows: TGTGCCAGCAGCTCTTGGACAGGGAACCTGACTAACTATGGCTACACCTTC.

The chain is built from TRBV30 and TRBJ2-2, with D possibly matching TRBD1 (6 bases). This CDR3 has 14 residues. Germline lookup yields CDR1 GTSNPN and CDR2 SVGIG (reference sequence). V lost 3 bases and J 0 bases, leaving 8 bases between the germline ends. The CDR3 reads CAWSGQTNTGELFF. The CDR3 DNA sequence: TGTGCCTGGAGCGGACAGACGAACACCGGGGAGCTGTTTTTT.

This chain connects TRBV4-3 to TRBJ1-4, with D hard to call. Germline values: CDR1 LGHNA, CDR2 YSLEER. This CDR3 has 16 amino acids. V was clipped by 2 bases and J by 8 bases, with 18 bases between them. The CDR3 protein is CASSQMVAAPREKLFF. In nucleotides, the CDR3 is TGCGCCAGCAGCCAAATGGTGGCAGCGCCTCGGGAAAAACTGTTTTTT.

This sequence joins TRBV7-8 and TRBJ2-7; 10 bases are a match to TRBD1. The CDR3 covers 15 residues. Germline loops: CDR1 SGHVS, CDR2 FQNEAQ. Germline trimming cut 5 bases from V and 3 bases from J; bases unmatched to any gene: 7. For the CDR3, the DNA is TGTGCCAGCAGCAGCGGACAGGGGGGGCACTACGAGCAGTACTTC. It encodes CASSSGQGGHYEQYF.

The chain is built from TRBV27 and TRBJ1-2; 11 bases are a match to TRBD1. Germline values: CDR1 MNHEY, CDR2 SMNVEV (reference sequence). The CDR3 covers 17 residues. Trimming cost V 7 bases and J 1 base; bases outside gene matches: 11. For the CDR3, the DNA is TGTGCCAGCATGGGGAGGACAGGGGGCTATTTTAACTATGGCTACACCTTC. It translates to CASMGRTGGYFNYGYTF.

The chain recombines TRBV6-5 with TRBJ1-1, with D possibly matching TRBD1 (6 bases). Per the germline V gene, CDR1 is MNHEY and CDR2 is SVGAGI. Trimming removed 8 bases from V and 7 bases from J, with 20 bases in between. This CDR3 has 14 amino acids. The CDR3 coding sequence is TGTGCCAGCCTAGCTTGGACAGAATATTTTGAAGCTTTCTTT. Amino acids: CASLAWTEYFEAFF.

The J gene is TRBJ2-6, the V gene TRBV5-4; D gene uncertain. Germline-derived CDR1 and CDR2 are SGHNT and YYREEE (reference sequence). The CDR3 covers 15 residues. The V gene lost 0 bases and the J gene lost 0 bases, with 4 bases spanning the gap. CDR3 DNA sequence: TGTGCCAGCAGCTTGGATCGCTCTGGGGCCAACGTCCTGACTTTC. This sequence encodes CASSLDRSGANVLTF.

CDR3 bases: TGTGCCAGCAGCTTAGATCAGGCAAACACCATATATTTT. This codes for CASSLDQANTIYF. The chain is built from TRBV11-2 and TRBJ1-3; D unclear. CDR3 length: 13 residues. Germline V lookup: CDR1 SGHAT, CDR2 FQNNGV. V lost 0 bases and J 6 bases, leaving 6 bases between the germline ends. Filled out from reference TRBV11-2 and TRBJ1-3, the complete variable domain reads EAGVAQSPRYKIIEKRQSVAFWCNPISGHATLYWYQQILGQGPKLLIQFQNNGVVDDSQLPKDRFSAERLKGVDSTLKIQPAKLEDSAVYLCASSLDQANTIYFGEGSWLTVV.

The CDR3 nucleotides read TGTGCCAGCAGCCCGGGACACGCATACCAAGAGACCCAGTACTTC. It specifies CASSPGHAYQETQYF. The chain joins TRBV3-1 (or the pseudogene TRBV3-2) to TRBJ2-5; a weak D match, TRBD1 (6 bases). This CDR3 contains 15 residues. Per germline, CDR1 LGHDT and CDR2 YNNKEL (reference sequence). V lost 4 bases, J lost 0 bases, and 12 bases lay in between.

The V gene is TRBV29-1, the J gene TRBJ2-3, with D possibly TRBD2 on 5 matching bases. Germline CDR1 reads SQVTM; CDR2 reads ANQGSEA. The ends were cut back, 1 base at V and 0 bases at J, with 8 bases in the middle. This CDR3 contains 14 residues. The CDR3 DNA reads TGCAGCGTTGAAGGGTCGGGGAGCACAGATACGCAGTATTTT. Its protein is CSVEGSGSTDTQYF.